The present entry profiles one T cell receptor beta chain with its context. The sample originates from a study of T cells in tuberculosis. Study in general: CD1B tetramers identified T cells specific for mycobacterial lipid GMM. IGRA-negative adolescents, IGRA-positive adolescents with latent tuberculosis and adults with active tuberculosis formed this South African cohort. Blood was taken before or within 7 days of anti-tuberculosis therapy.

Specified time point: new active TB diagnosis, blood taken before or within 7 days of starting treatment. Libraries were prepared by immunoSEQ multiplex PCR; TCRdb keeps only in-frame clonotypes and omits some of them. Here the sample spans 30,000 to 40,000 clones, approximately 93% being singletons. This CDR3 comprises 18 residues. The germline V and J ends were trimmed by 5 bases and 4 bases, with 24 bases remaining between them. Germline V CDR1 and CDR2: LNHDA, SQIVND (reference sequence). The sample in question was PBMCs, obtained at tuberculosis diagnosis. This TCR was recovered from an adult with tuberculosis. This chain links TRBV19 with TRBJ2-1; weak D call: TRBD2 (6 bases). In DNA form, the CDR3 reads TGTGCCAGTAGTCCGTGGGGAGATAGCGGTCGTTGGTACAATGAGCAGTTCTTC. It translates to CASSPWGDSGRWYNEQFF.